Following are 2 T cell receptor beta chains from one sample sequenced in a study of T cell responses to AZD1222 COVID-19 vaccine. Clones were sequenced by immunoSEQ multiplex PCR, and TCRdb holds only the in-frame ones, with some missing. The table records 110,000 or so clones, around 93% of them present only once. Sample: peripheral blood, taken on day 0 of AZD1222 vaccination. These receptors all come from an adult in good health.

This clone turned up a few times. J is TRBJ1-1 and V is TRBV5-1, with D possibly being TRBD1 (5 bases). CDR1 is SGHRS, CDR2 YFSETQ, per germline. CDR3 length: 16 residues. V was cut by 1 base and J by 5 bases, with 18 bases left in between. As DNA, the CDR3 is TGCGCCAGCAGCTTGATTGGGTTGGGGGGTTTTACTGAAGCTTTCTTT. This gives the protein CASSLIGLGGFTEAFF.

This chain connects TRBV5-1 to TRBJ2-7; 10 bases fit TRBD2. V gave up 4 bases and J gave up 7 bases; unmatched junction bases: 11. The CDR3 is 15 residues long. Germline V gives CDR1 SGHRS, CDR2 YFSETQ. CDR3 nucleotide sequence: TGCGCCAGCAGCCTAACTAGCGGGACCTTGGGGGAGCAGTACTTC. Its protein is CASSLTSGTLGEQYF.